One sample yielded the 26 T cell receptor beta chains listed below, sequenced in a study of shared clonotypes between healthy human individuals. TCRdb's table, derived via immunoSEQ multiplex PCR, lists solely in-frame clones and lacks some. The sample holds approximately 2,000,000 clones, under 95% seen once. The specimen was naive CD4+ T cells from PBMCs. Subset denoted: CD45RA+ positively selected. These receptors originate from a man between 18 and 29 years old in good health. Some clones in this sample may be carry-over from other donors' samples.

This rearrangement joins TRBV19 to TRBJ2-3; D gene ambiguous. Trimming shortened V by 2 bases and J by 3 bases, and 9 bases separated the two germline ends. There are 14 residues in the CDR3. Germline lookup yields CDR1 LNHDA and CDR2 SQIVND (reference sequence). This chain's CDR3 is CASSITLRTDTQYF. Written as DNA, the CDR3 is TGTGCCAGTAGTATAACACTTAGAACAGATACGCAGTATTTT.

The V and J genes are TRBV5-1 and TRBJ1-4; 10 bases are a match to TRBD1. Per germline, CDR1 SGHRS and CDR2 YFSETQ. Losses at the gene ends were 4 bases for V and 8 bases for J; bases not matched to a gene: 5. The CDR3 is 14 residues long. The CDR3 sequence: CASSGQGVGEKLFF. The CDR3 nucleotides read TGCGCCAGCAGCGGACAGGGGGTAGGGGAAAAACTGTTTTTT.

The chain uses TRBV7-3 and TRBJ2-5; 9 bases line up with TRBD2. CDR3 length: 14 residues. V lost 10 bases to trimming and J lost 5 bases; unmatched junction nucleotides: 11. Germline V gives CDR1 SGHTA, CDR2 FQGTGA. As DNA, the CDR3 is TGTGCCACCCAGGGGCGGGAGGGCCGTGAGACCCAGTACTTC. Amino acid sequence: CATQGREGRETQYF.

The CDR3 is CASSSGLAGGPPHYNEQFF. For the CDR3, the DNA is TGTGCCAGCAGCTCGGGACTAGCGGGAGGCCCACCTCACTACAATGAGCAGTTCTTC. The gene calls are TRBV7-8 and TRBJ2-1; 15 nucleotides agree with TRBD2. The CDR3 loop spans 19 amino acids. Germline trimming cut 4 bases from V and 3 bases from J; bases unmatched to any gene: 10. Germline CDR1 is SGHVS and CDR2 is FQNEAQ.

The chain combines TRBV6-6 with TRBJ1-1; 8 positions agree with TRBD1. The CDR3 contains 15 residues. Germline-derived CDR1 and CDR2 are MNHNY and SVGAGI (reference sequence). Trimming removed 8 bases from V and 1 base from J; junction bases left unmatched: 9. CDR3 sequence: CASGPGGQGNTEAFF. For the CDR3, the DNA is TGTGCCAGCGGTCCAGGAGGACAGGGGAACACTGAAGCTTTCTTT.

This clone occurred once. V gene TRBV18 combines with J gene TRBJ2-1; TRBD1 is a possible D gene (5 bases). This CDR3 contains 15 residues. Germline lookup yields CDR1 KGHSH and CDR2 LQKENI. Trimming took off 5 bases at V and 0 bases at J, with 11 bases between the two ends. The CDR3: CASSSGLSSYNEQFF. CDR3 coding DNA: TGTGCCAGCTCATCAGGGCTGAGCTCCTACAATGAGCAGTTCTTC.

Comments on this clone: Other nucleotide sequences in the sample specify the same CDR3. The chain uses TRBV18 and TRBJ1-4; 10 positions match TRBD1. Trimming took 1 base from V and 6 from J; bases not matched to a gene: 2. This CDR3 spans 15 amino acids. Germline V gene lookup returns CDR1 KGHSH and CDR2 LQKENI. CDR3 in amino acids: CASSPRTGGDEKLFF. CDR3 in DNA: TGTGCCAGCTCACCACGGACAGGGGGAGATGAAAAACTGTTTTTT.

The V call is TRBV28, the J call TRBJ1-2, with D hard to call. The V and J ends lost 2 bases and 1 base respectively, with 11 bases between them. This CDR3 has 15 residues. The germline V gene has CDR1 MDHEN and CDR2 SYDVKM. The CDR3 region is CASSLRQLFNYGYTF. CDR3 bases: TGTGCCAGCAGTTTACGGCAGCTTTTTAACTATGGCTACACCTTC.

V is TRBV2 and J is TRBJ2-5; D is perhaps TRBD2 (6 bases). The germline V and J ends were trimmed by 8 bases and 5 bases, with 15 bases remaining between them. This CDR3 comprises 13 residues. The V gene's germline CDR1 is SNHLY and CDR2 FYNNEI. The CDR3 DNA sequence: TGTGCCAGCTTTGGGGGGTTGAGGGAGACCCAGTACTTC. Protein product: CASFGGLRETQYF.

The V call is TRBV28, the J call TRBJ1-3; D may be TRBD1 (6 bases). CDR1 and CDR2 from the germline V gene are MDHEN and SYDVKM. The CDR3 has 15 residues. Trimming took 6 bases from V and 0 from J, leaving 12 bases between them. The CDR3 bases are TGTGCCAGCAGATCCGCACAGGGCTCTGGAAACACCATATATTTT. Translated, it gives CASRSAQGSGNTIYF.

The chain couples TRBV11-2 to TRBJ2-1, with TRBD2 matching 14 bases. The ends lost 5 bases at V and 9 bases at J; junction bases unmatched: 3. There are 14 residues in the CDR3. Per germline, CDR1 SGHAT and CDR2 FQNNGV. The CDR3 sequence: CASSPGTSGGEQFF. CDR3 nucleotide sequence: TGTGCCAGCAGCCCCGGGACTAGCGGGGGTGAGCAGTTCTTC.

This clone was detected only once. This chain connects TRBV7-2 to TRBJ2-7; 10 nucleotides line up with TRBD2. Germline lookup yields CDR1 SGHTA and CDR2 FQGNSA. The V gene end was trimmed by 5 bases and the J gene end by 3 bases; junction bases not matched to a gene: 10. The CDR3 loop spans 16 amino acids. The CDR3 coding sequence is TGTGCCAGCAGCCCAGGGATGGGACTAGCGAGCTACGAGCAGTACTTC. This codes for CASSPGMGLASYEQYF.

This clone has a single count. This chain links TRBV19 with TRBJ1-5; D might be TRBD1 (5 bases). This CDR3 is built from 16 residues. The V gene lost 9 bases and the J gene lost 1 base, with 19 bases spanning the gap. Germline assignment: CDR1 LNHDA and CDR2 SQIVND (reference sequence). CDR3 DNA: TGTGCCAGCCGACAGAGGGCGGTTTCAAGCAATCAGCCCCAGCATTTT. Protein product: CASRQRAVSSNQPQHF.

This chain joins TRBV6-5 and TRBJ2-1, with 10 nucleotides matching TRBD2. This CDR3 is 14 amino acids long. The trim removed 4 bases at V and 7 bases at J, leaving 4 bases unmatched. Germline V lookup: CDR1 MNHEY, CDR2 SVGAGI. DNA for the CDR3: TGTGCCAGCAGTTCCCTTAGCGGGAGGAATGAGCAGTTCTTC. Amino acids: CASSSLSGRNEQFF.

The chain combines TRBV2 with TRBJ2-1; D unresolved. The CDR3 is 16 amino acids. The V end lost 5 bases, the J end lost 15 bases, and 29 bases lay between the germline ends. The germline CDR1 and CDR2 sequences are SNHLY and FYNNEI. This CDR3 is CASSLIPNTLWAALFF. The CDR3 bases are TGTGCCAGCAGTCTCATACCGAACACGCTCTGGGCAGCGTTGTTCTTC.

The V call is TRBV4-1, the J call TRBJ1-2, with D perhaps TRBD1 (6 bases). CDR3 length: 18 residues. V was pared by 0 bases and J by 5 bases, with 22 bases between. Germline lookup yields CDR1 MGHRA and CDR2 YSYEKL. CDR3 DNA sequence: TGCGCCAGCAGCCAAGATGGGCGAACAGGGTATTATGGGTATGGCTACACCTTC. Amino acid sequence: CASSQDGRTGYYGYGYTF.

The chain uses TRBV7-2 and TRBJ1-2, with D maybe TRBD1 (6 bases). Trimming shortened V by 1 base and J by 6 bases, and 12 bases separated the two germline ends. In germline, CDR1 is SGHTA, CDR2 FQGNSA. This CDR3 contains 14 residues. CDR3 nucleotides: TGTGCCAGCAGCTTAGGCTCCCAGGGGCATGGCTACACCTTC. Amino acids: CASSLGSQGHGYTF.

This rearrangement joins TRBV18 to TRBJ2-7; the match to TRBD1 covers 7 bases. The CDR3 is 15 amino acids. Germline V gene sequence: CDR1 KGHSH, CDR2 LQKENI. V lost 3 bases, J lost 0 bases, and 5 bases stayed unmatched. The CDR3 region has the DNA TGTGCCAGCTCACCGGGACAGCTTCACTCCTACGAGCAGTACTTC. It yields the protein CASSPGQLHSYEQYF.

The genes are TRBV5-8 and TRBJ2-7, with 8 positions matching TRBD1. The trim removed 4 bases at V and 2 bases at J, leaving 8 bases unmatched. Germline loops: CDR1 SGHTS, CDR2 YDEGEE. There are 15 residues in the CDR3. The CDR3 sequence is CASSPGRDRTYEQYF. In DNA, the CDR3 is TGTGCCAGCAGCCCGGGCCGGGACAGGACCTACGAGCAGTACTTC.

The genes are TRBV7-8 and TRBJ2-7; D unclear. The germline CDR1 and CDR2 sequences are SGHVS and FQNEAQ. V lost 6 bases to trimming and J lost 2 bases, with 14 bases between them. The CDR3 totals 14 residues. CDR3 sequence reads: CASSPWTETYEQYF. The CDR3 coding sequence is TGTGCCAGCAGTCCTTGGACCGAAACCTACGAGCAGTACTTC.

As regards this clone: In the same sample, other DNA sequences code for this CDR3. In DNA, the CDR3 is TGCGCCAGCAGCTTGGTTTGGGGGGGCACTGAAGCTTTCTTT. Its protein is CASSLVWGGTEAFF. The chain uses TRBV5-1 and TRBJ1-1; tentative D call: TRBD1 (5 bases). V was pared by 0 bases and J by 4 bases, with 10 bases between. The length of the CDR3 is 14 residues. Germline V gene sequence: CDR1 SGHRS, CDR2 YFSETQ.

The chain carries TRBV4-1 and TRBJ1-1; D possibly corresponds to TRBD1 (5 bases). Germline assignment: CDR1 MGHRA and CDR2 YSYEKL. The germline V and J ends were trimmed by 0 bases and 0 bases, with 14 bases remaining between them. The CDR3 has 17 amino acids. This CDR3 reads CASSQDSQRGLNTEAFF. In DNA, the CDR3 is TGCGCCAGCAGCCAAGACTCTCAGAGGGGCTTGAACACTGAAGCTTTCTTT.

This chain connects TRBV18 to TRBJ1-4; 8 bases match TRBD1. This CDR3 is 18 amino acids long. Germline CDR1 KGHSH, CDR2 LQKENI. V trimming: 4 bases; J trimming: 5 bases; junction bases outside the gene matches: 15. The CDR3 region has the DNA TGTGCCAGCTCACGTTACCAGGGGGCAGTGATCTTAAATGAAAAACTGTTTTTT. As protein: CASSRYQGAVILNEKLFF.

This clone was detected only once. Other DNA sequences in this sample translate to the same CDR3. V and J are TRBV6-1 and TRBJ1-5; D possibly corresponds to TRBD1 (6 bases). The length of the CDR3 is 13 residues. The germline CDR1 and CDR2 sequences are MNHNS and SASEGT. The V end lost 8 bases, the J end lost 2 bases, and 10 bases lay between the germline ends. CDR3: CASGGTGNQPQHF. The CDR3 DNA follows: TGTGCCAGCGGGGGCACTGGCAATCAGCCCCAGCATTTT.

V and J are TRBV6-4 and TRBJ1-5; D might be TRBD1 (5 bases). The CDR3 is 19 amino acids. From germline, CDR1 is MRHNA and CDR2 SNTAGT. V was shortened by 0 bases and J by 0 bases, with 18 bases between the two germline ends. For the CDR3, the DNA is TGTGCCAGCAGTGACTCGAAGAGACAGACACTTTATAGCAATCAGCCCCAGCATTTT. Protein sequence: CASSDSKRQTLYSNQPQHF.

The chain combines TRBV5-1 with TRBJ1-2; 8 bases are shared with TRBD1. The CDR3 loop spans 16 amino acids. V was pared by 2 bases and J by 5 bases, with 11 bases of the junction left unmatched. Germline V CDR1 and CDR2: SGHRS, YFSETQ. CDR3 in amino acids: CASSFQAGQGLYGYTF. In DNA, the CDR3 is TGCGCCAGCAGCTTCCAAGCTGGACAGGGACTATATGGCTACACCTTC.